This record looks at one T cell receptor beta chain sequence and its context. The sample holds a few counts of this clone. This receptor's antigen is unknown. Base-call qualities are not available, and no considerably larger clone is one nucleotide away. Library generation was performed with PCR. For sequencing, an Illumina HiSeq 4000 was employed. High-throughput sequencing was used to profile the TCR beta-chain CDR3 region of each patient. The study's processing was this. A classifier to discriminate distant-metastatic papillary thyroid cancer patients was built from CDR3 differences across clinicopathological groups. The Shannon index was used to measure repertoire diversity, and the Morisita-Horn index was used to measure how similar tumor and blood repertoires were. Starting from the raw public reads, TCRdb applied fastp trimming at Q25, assembled clones with MiXCR and retained in-frame beta chains. The V and J calls and clone size are TCRdb's, not the authors'. In all, the sample holds approximately 35,000 clones, and 35% to 45% of those were seen once. The top ten hold roughly 22% of the sample.

No treatment had been received by any patient before thyroid surgery. The study retrospectively analysed patient clinical samples collected from the early 2010s to the late 2010s using T-cell receptor beta sequencing. This sample is drawn from a study of metastatic and nonmetastatic thyroid tumors (dated by TCRdb to the early 2020s). Regarding the research as a whole: The researchers compared repertoires between peripheral blood samples and tumor or nodule tissue samples from patients with malignant or benign thyroid disease. The study at large found these results: In both blood and tumor samples, TCR beta diversity was reported to be significantly higher in malignant tumors than in benign nodules.

The junction shows trimming of 5 bases on V and 2 bases on J, and the gene matches do not reach 9 bases of it. The CDR3 has 15 amino acids, counting the end cysteine and phenylalanine. Of the read, only the CDR3 DNA is kept; its 45 bases are in frame from base 1. CDR1 and CDR2 are read off the germline V gene (reference sequence) as DFQATT and SNEGSKA. The material sequenced was tumor tissue. The clonotype originates from a female donor with papillary thyroid cancer or a benign thyroid nodule (not recorded which). Some clones in this sample may be carry-over from other donors' samples. The rearrangement combines TRBV20-1 with TRBJ2-7, with 10 bases in between that match TRBD2. The DNA sequence is given as TGCAGTGCTCCTATCACGGGACTAGCGACCTACGAGCAGTACTTC. This gives the protein CSAPITGLATYEQYF.